The sequence of this TCR beta chain was determined in a study of vaccination and CD4 T cells after COVID-19 (dated by TCRdb to the early 2020s). In the study overall: SARS-CoV-2 positivity had been established in the convalescent patients by nasal swab PCR, and mild disease was recorded in roughly 10 of these patients and severe disease in one. Six males and four females were included in the convalescent cohort, with two Hispanic individuals, seven Caucasians, two Asians and one multiracial person represented. Participants got two doses of the Pfizer-BioNTech BNT162b2 vaccine (n=8) or two doses of the Moderna mRNA-1273 vaccine (n=2). Post-COVID blood samples from convalescent patients were collected a median of around 110 days after diagnosis, with a range of roughly 35 to 180 days. Post-vaccine blood samples were taken a median of around 77 days after the second vaccine dose, with a range of 14 to 241 days. The cultures were stimulated with overlapping spike peptide pools from SARS-CoV-2 and from the common cold coronaviruses HCoV-NL63, HCoV-OC43 and HCoV-229E. Control cultures used a CEFX viral epitope pool as positive control, an HIV-1 Nef peptide pool as negative control, or no peptide. The spike-specific CD4+ TCR repertoire was compared before and after mRNA vaccination in fewer than eleven COVID-19 convalescent patients and a few infection-naive healthy vaccine recipients. Results and caveats for the whole study, not just this receptor: Among the post-vaccine SARS-CoV-2-reactive clones in convalescent patients, a median roughly 85% showed up only after vaccination, which suggests vaccine-specific priming. Of the vaccine-specific clones in convalescent patients, 304 of 307, or nearly all, reacted only to SARS-CoV-2 spike and did not cross-react with common cold coronaviruses. The median count of SARS-CoV-2-reactive clonotypes went up from roughly 21 after infection to 38 after vaccination, although the change was not significant. Relatively few convalescent patients were included in the study, and early timepoints after natural infection were not analyzed.

This specimen's treatment or condition label, interpreted: roughly 11-day PBMC culture with coronavirus spike peptide pools or control peptides (ViraFEST assay). The ViraFEST assay was used in the study, in which antigen-specific T cells were expanded with peptide pools and expanded clonotypes were subsequently identified by TCR sequencing. The convalescent patients' positive SARS-CoV-2 PCR tests fell between March and December 2020, which was before the Alpha, Beta and Delta variants emerged in the United States. Each well held 2 million or so PBMCs cultured in IMDM containing roughly 5.4% human AB serum and approximately 10 IU/ml IL-2, with 8.5 to 10 ug/ml peptide pools added. On days 3 and 7, half of the culture medium was replaced with fresh IL-2-containing medium. Once the cells had been in culture for less than 12 days, the EasySep CD4+ T cell isolation kit was used to isolate CD4+ T cells by negative selection. PBMCs were separated from whole blood using Ficoll-Paque Plus gradient centrifugation and then either used fresh or cryopreserved at -140C. Culture conditions were generally each tested in triplicate wells.

This clonotype was picked up a small number of times. Which antigen it targets is not known. Base quality data are lacking; no much larger clone is found one base away. Receptor amplification or capture employed PCR. At the Johns Hopkins FTIC core, DNA from the cultured CD4+ T cells underwent TCR sequencing with the Oncomine TCR Beta short-read assay. The QIAamp micro DNA kit was used to extract genomic DNA from the cultured CD4+ T cells. Oncomine TCR Beta libraries from cultured CD4+ T cells were pooled with unique dual indexes and sequenced on an Illumina iSeq 100. In the source study's methods: Non-productive sequences were removed, and CDR3s that did not start with C, did not end with F or W, or were shorter than 7 amino acids were discarded. The MANAFEST web application was used to identify antigen-specific clonotypes by comparing peptide-stimulated wells against reference wells and other culture wells. Positive clones required FDR below 0.05, an odds ratio above 5, and productive frequency above 0.1% in at least two of three replicate wells. Cross-reactive clonotypes were defined as significantly expanded in both SARS-CoV-2 spike wells and at least one common cold coronavirus spike condition. Similarity between CDR3 sequences was evaluated in R version 3.6.1 using Levenshtein distances (stringdist) and unrooted phylogenetic trees (ape). TCRdb reanalyzed the raw reads on its own, using fastp at Q25 for trimming and MiXCR for clone calling, and kept in-frame beta chains. Merged by CDR3 protein, the rows form single entries marked with the most common genes and DNA. What appears here as the V and J calls and clone size reflects TCRdb's work, not the paper's. This sample has 9,500 to 15,000 distinct CDR3 sequences in its table, and 50% of those were observed once. Together, the top ten hold roughly a fifth of the sample.

The germline V gene (reference sequence) sets CDR1 to LNHDA and CDR2 to SQIVND. Measured from the cysteine to the phenylalanine, the CDR3 is 15 residues long. Of all the DNA, just the CDR3 is kept, 45 bases in frame from base 1. V is cut by 3 bases and J by 0 bases, and the space between the germline ends is 6 bases. The chain couples TRBV19 to TRBJ2-6; the D gene remains uncertain. Sequenced input: CD4+ T cells from blood, cultured in vitro. This TCR was recovered from a human donor who had recovered from COVID-19. The nucleotides are TGTGCCAGTAGTATCTACGGCTCTGGGGCCAACGTCCTGACTTTC. This sequence encodes CASSIYGSGANVLTF.